This TCR beta chain was documented in a study of response to subunit inactivated influenza vaccine. Notes on this clonotype: The antigen remains undetermined.

Study-level findings and limits: A suggestion made by the authors is that each seasonal influenza vaccination recruits few new T cells.

The CDR3 loop spans 12 amino acids. V was cut by 5 bases and J by 7 bases, with 12 bases left in between. The germline gives CDR1 SGHAT, CDR2 FQNNGV. TCRdb processed the RT-PCR reads anew with MiXCR; each CDR3 protein has one entry. Among about 780,000 distinct CDR3 sequences, about a fifth were seen once, and the ten largest hold about a tenth. The sequence came from a man aged 45-65 years who received an inactivated influenza vaccine. The chain carries TRBV11-2 and TRBJ2-7, with D perhaps being TRBD1 or TRBD2 (5 bases each). Here the sequenced sample was PBMCs from blood, taken about 5 days after vaccination. The CDR3 DNA is TGTGCCAGCAGCCCAGGGACCACGGAGCAGTACTTC. This gives the protein CASSPGTTEQYF.